The 32 T cell receptor beta chains below all came from one sample that was sequenced in a study of cytomegalovirus exposure and HLA in healthy donors. The PCR had 60 Vbeta and 13 Jbeta primers. TCRdb's copy holds only in-frame clones and misses some; the assay was immunoSEQ multiplex PCR. Here the sample spans some 130,000 clones, around 80% being singletons. The source material was PBMCs. These TCRs come from a human donor in good health.

The chain uses TRBV28 and TRBJ2-7; unclear D gene. V was shortened by 2 bases and J by 2 bases, with 10 bases between the two germline ends. CDR3 length: 14 amino acids. CDR1 is MDHEN and CDR2 is SYDVKM in the germline V gene. The CDR3 loop reads CASSLHTITYEQYF. In nucleotides, the CDR3 is TGTGCCAGCAGTTTACATACTATCACCTACGAGCAGTACTTC.

The V call is TRBV14, the J call TRBJ2-1; 9 bases map to TRBD2. J was trimmed by 13 bases and V by 1 base; bases with no gene match: 11. The CDR3 spans 15 residues. Per germline, CDR1 SGHDN and CDR2 FVKESK. CDR3: CASSQVGSGGRKQFF. The CDR3 bases are TGTGCCAGCAGCCAAGTCGGTAGCGGGGGTCGAAAACAGTTCTTC.

The chain uses TRBV7-8 and TRBJ1-1, with D unclear. The CDR3 has 15 amino acids. The V and J ends lost 5 bases and 5 bases respectively, with 18 bases between them. Germline CDR1 reads SGHVS; CDR2 reads FQNEAQ. The CDR3 DNA follows: TGTGCCAGCAGCACTAGATCAGCTGGAGTTACTGAAGCTTTCTTT. It encodes CASSTRSAGVTEAFF.

The chain is built from TRBV2 and TRBJ1-1, with TRBD1 matching over 12 bases. J was trimmed by 7 bases and V by 10 bases; bases with no gene match: 10. Germline lookup yields CDR1 SNHLY and CDR2 FYNNEI. The CDR3 is 14 residues long. Here the CDR3 reads CATGRGTGGFEAFF. The CDR3 bases are TGTGCCACCGGGCGAGGGACAGGGGGCTTTGAAGCTTTCTTT. Full variable domain (remainder filled in from reference TRBV2 and TRBJ1-1): EPEVTQTPSHQVTQMGQEVILRCVPISNHLYFYWYRQILGQKVEFLVSFYNNEISEKSEIFDDQFSVERPDGSNFTLKIRSTKLEDSAMYFCATGRGTGGFEAFFGQGTRLTVV.

V and J are TRBV6-1 and TRBJ1-2; 10 nucleotides match TRBD1. The CDR3 has 17 residues. V dropped 3 bases and J dropped 3; count of bases not matched to a gene: 10. Germline lookup yields CDR1 MNHNS and CDR2 SASEGT. The CDR3 reads CASSEGQGRLHYYGYTF. The CDR3 DNA reads TGTGCCAGCAGTGAGGGACAGGGGCGACTTCACTACTATGGCTACACCTTC.

V usage is TRBV7-6 and J usage is TRBJ2-1; D is uncertain. Germline V gene data show CDR1 as SGHVS and CDR2 as FNYEAQ. Deletions cut 2 bases from V and 1 base from J, with 3 bases between. The CDR3 consists of 13 residues. The CDR3 DNA sequence: TGTGCCAGCAGCTTATCTTCCTACAATGAGCAGTTCTTC. Translating gives CASSLSSYNEQFF.

J is TRBJ2-5 and V is TRBV6-1, with 9 bases lining up with TRBD1. Germline-derived CDR1 and CDR2 are MNHNS and SASEGT. V lost 6 bases and J lost 5; bases outside the gene matches: 7. This CDR3 has 14 amino acids. CDR3 region: CASRGTGTGETQYF. As DNA, the CDR3 is TGTGCCAGCAGGGGGACAGGGACGGGGGAGACCCAGTACTTC.

The V call is TRBV4-1, the J call TRBJ1-1; TRBD1 matches 7 bases. There are 15 residues in the CDR3. The J segment lost 0 bases and the V segment lost 0 bases, leaving 1 base of the junction unmatched. Germline-derived CDR1 and CDR2 are MGHRA and YSYEKL. The CDR3 sequence: CASSQEGQLNTEAFF. The CDR3 bases are TGCGCCAGCAGCCAAGAGGGACAGCTGAACACTGAAGCTTTCTTT.

This clone was detected a few times. The rearrangement joins TRBV2 to TRBJ2-7; D perhaps matches TRBD2 (6 bases). The V and J ends lost 9 bases and 1 base respectively, with 16 bases between them. The length of the CDR3 is 14 residues. Germline loops: CDR1 SNHLY, CDR2 FYNNEI. This CDR3 is CARGLPTDSYEQYF. The DNA of the CDR3 is TGTGCCAGGGGACTCCCGACAGATTCCTACGAGCAGTACTTC.

This clone has just a few counts. V usage is TRBV28 and J usage is TRBJ1-5, with 8 bases fitting TRBD1. Germline V gives CDR1 MDHEN, CDR2 SYDVKM. The V gene end was trimmed by 5 bases and the J gene end by 9 bases; junction bases not matched to a gene: 9. This CDR3 is built from 14 residues. DNA of the CDR3: TGTGCCAGCAGTCTGGGGGACAGGAGTTTGCCCCAGCATTTT. Translated, it gives CASSLGDRSLPQHF.

The chain carries TRBV6-6 and TRBJ2-1, with TRBD2 matching over 12 bases. Germline loops: CDR1 MNHNY, CDR2 SVGAGI (reference sequence). The CDR3 runs to 15 residues. Trimming cost V 6 bases and J 3 bases; bases outside gene matches: 3. The CDR3 DNA sequence: TGTGCCAGCAGGGCGACTAGCGGGGGCTACAATGAGCAGTTCTTC. It codes for CASRATSGGYNEQFF.

The chain carries TRBV29-1 and TRBJ1-1; D is ambiguous. Trimming took 4 bases from V and 4 from J, leaving 7 bases between them. Germline values: CDR1 SQVTM, CDR2 ANQGSEA. CDR3 length equals 11 residues. CDR3 coding DNA: TGCAGCGTTGGGCAGTCCACTGAAGCTTTCTTT. It codes for CSVGQSTEAFF.

J is TRBJ1-1 and V is TRBV6-1; D is ambiguous. CDR1 MNHNS and CDR2 SASEGT come from the germline V gene. The V end was cut by 5 bases, the J end by 9 bases, with 16 bases between. The CDR3 is 13 residues long. The CDR3 here is CASSPGRPAKAFF. For the CDR3, the DNA is TGTGCCAGCAGTCCAGGCAGGCCGGCGAAAGCTTTCTTT.

The chain couples TRBV4-2 to TRBJ2-3; 7 bases are shared with TRBD2. Unmatched junction bases numbered 18, after V lost 4 bases and J lost 2 bases. The CDR3 consists of 19 residues. Germline V gives CDR1 LGHNA, CDR2 YNFKEQ. CDR3 bases: TGTGCCAGCAGCCGCTCCACGGTAGTGGCTAGCGGTTTCACAGATACGCAGTATTTT. Translating it yields CASSRSTVVASGFTDTQYF.

This chain links TRBV7-8 with TRBJ1-4; TRBD1 matches 7 bases. Germline lookup yields CDR1 SGHVS and CDR2 FQNEAQ. With V trimmed by 5 bases and J by 8 bases, 11 bases remained unmatched. This CDR3 contains 15 residues. The chain's CDR3 is CASSDGTYRGEKLFF. For the CDR3, the DNA is TGTGCCAGCAGCGACGGGACTTACAGGGGCGAAAAACTGTTTTTT.

The V gene is TRBV18, the J gene TRBJ2-3; possibly TRBD1 for D (5 bases). The CDR3 contains 15 residues. Germline-derived CDR1 and CDR2 are KGHSH and LQKENI. Trimming took 3 bases from V and 11 from J, leaving 21 bases between them. The chain's CDR3 is CASSPPTDPHGGQYF. Written as DNA, the CDR3 is TGTGCCAGCTCACCCCCGACAGACCCGCATGGTGGGCAGTATTTT.

The V call is TRBV5-1, the J call TRBJ2-7; the match to TRBD1 covers 8 bases. Germline V lookup: CDR1 SGHRS, CDR2 YFSETQ. The CDR3 covers 18 residues. Unmatched junction bases numbered 19, after V lost 4 bases and J lost 4 bases. CDR3 in amino acids: CASSLQPSVPGGFYEQYF. In nucleotides, the CDR3 is TGCGCCAGCAGCCTTCAACCGTCGGTTCCAGGGGGCTTTTACGAGCAGTACTTC.

V and J are TRBV5-6 and TRBJ1-3; D possibly corresponds to TRBD1 (5 bases). Trimming stripped 4 bases from V and 4 bases from J, with 15 bases between. CDR1 and CDR2 (germline): SGHDT, YYEEEE. The length of the CDR3 is 15 residues. The CDR3 reads CASSRRVGLGNTIYF. The CDR3 nucleotides read TGTGCCAGCAGCCGCAGGGTCGGTTTAGGAAACACCATATATTTT. The entire variable domain, with the rest obtained from reference TRBV5-6 and TRBJ1-3, is as follows: DAGVTQSPTHLIKTRGQQVTLRCSPKSGHDTVSWYQQALGQGPQFIFQYYEEEERQRGNFPDRFSGHQFPNYSSELNVNALLLGDSALYLCASSRRVGLGNTIYFGEGSWLTVV.

The chain has TRBV15 and TRBJ2-7, with 8 bases fitting TRBD1. The CDR3 covers 13 residues. Germline V lookup: CDR1 LNHNV, CDR2 YYDKDF (reference sequence). Trimming took 0 bases from V and 13 from J; bases not matched to a gene: 8. CDR3 bases: TGTGCCACCAGCAGAGATCTAGGGCAGGGGGCTTACTTC. Protein sequence: CATSRDLGQGAYF.

This clone appeared once. This sequence joins TRBV6-6 and TRBJ2-5, with 8 bases identical to TRBD1. V gave up 2 bases and J gave up 4 bases; unmatched junction bases: 9. The germline CDR1 and CDR2 sequences are MNHNY and SVGAGI (reference sequence). The CDR3 runs to 16 residues. The CDR3 sequence: CASSYRGTGLVETQYF. The CDR3 DNA is TGTGCCAGCAGTTACCGCGGGACAGGTCTAGTAGAGACCCAGTACTTC.

This rearrangement joins TRBV1 to TRBJ2-5; TRBD2 is taken as the D call from the table, unchecked against the DNA. TRBV1 is a listed pseudogene. There are 16 residues in the CDR3. The CDR3 nucleotides are TGCACCAGCAGCCCCCCGACTAGCGGGAGAGAAGAGACCCAGTACTTC. This translates into CTSSPPTSGREETQYF.

The genes are TRBV29-1 and TRBJ2-2; weak D call: TRBD2 (6 bases). Germline assignment: CDR1 SQVTM and CDR2 ANQGSEA. The V end was cut by 5 bases, the J end by 4 bases, with 11 bases between. CDR3 size: 13 residues. CDR3 residues: CSVSGGFTGELFF. CDR3 coding DNA: TGCAGCGTTAGTGGGGGGTTCACCGGGGAGCTGTTTTTT.

The chain uses TRBV27 and TRBJ1-1, with D perhaps TRBD1 (5 bases). Germline CDR1 is MNHEY and CDR2 is SMNVEV (reference sequence). With 0 bases removed from V and 4 bases from J, the gap between germline ends came to 9 bases. The CDR3 sequence is 14 residues long. The CDR3 region has the DNA TGTGCCAGCAGTTTATCGGGGGGAGGCACTGAAGCTTTCTTT. This gives the protein CASSLSGGGTEAFF.

This chain connects TRBV4-1 to TRBJ2-3; perhaps TRBD1 as D (6 bases). V shed 3 bases and J shed 0 bases, with 16 bases lying between them. The CDR3 is 17 residues long. Germline V gene lookup returns CDR1 MGHRA and CDR2 YSYEKL. The CDR3 protein is CASSHFSRTESTDTQYF. The CDR3 coding sequence is TGCGCCAGCAGCCATTTTTCTCGGACAGAAAGCACAGATACGCAGTATTTT.

V gene TRBV5-1 combines with J gene TRBJ1-1, with D unresolved. V was shortened by 7 bases and J by 1 base, with 14 bases between the two germline ends. Germline loops: CDR1 SGHRS, CDR2 YFSETQ. This CDR3 region has 14 residues. CDR3 sequence: CASAPTAGNTEAFF. The CDR3 DNA follows: TGCGCCAGCGCGCCCACCGCCGGGAACACTGAAGCTTTCTTT.

V usage is TRBV18 and J usage is TRBJ1-2; 9 bases agree with TRBD1. V lost 3 bases, J lost 2 bases, and 1 base stayed unmatched. The length of the CDR3 is 14 residues. The V gene's germline CDR1 is KGHSH and CDR2 LQKENI. CDR3 sequence (DNA): TGTGCCAGCTCACCGGGACAGGGCAACTATGGCTACACCTTC. It encodes CASSPGQGNYGYTF.

This chain links TRBV19 with TRBJ1-5, with D perhaps matching TRBD1 (5 bases). Germline V gene sequence: CDR1 LNHDA, CDR2 SQIVND (reference sequence). Trimming cost V 5 bases and J 4 bases, with 9 bases left between them. This CDR3 spans 13 amino acids. DNA for the CDR3: TGTGCCAGTAGTCCCAGACAGAATCAGCCCCAGCATTTT. Encoded protein: CASSPRQNQPQHF.

The chain is built from TRBV29-1 and TRBJ2-7; TRBD2 is a possible D gene (8 bases). Germline CDR1 and CDR2: SQVTM and ANQGSEA. The CDR3 covers 13 residues. The V and J ends lost 7 bases and 0 bases respectively, with 13 bases between them. CDR3 protein: CSAGGDSSYEQYF. The CDR3 DNA reads as TGCAGCGCGGGGGGGGACAGCTCCTACGAGCAGTACTTC.

V usage is TRBV4-1 and J usage is TRBJ2-5, with D possibly TRBD1 on 6 matching bases. Trimming cost V 1 base and J 3 bases, with 12 bases left between them. Germline CDR1 reads MGHRA; CDR2 reads YSYEKL. This CDR3 has 15 residues. The CDR3 loop reads CASSQAQDRKETQYF. The CDR3 DNA sequence: TGCGCCAGCAGCCAAGCCCAGGACAGAAAAGAGACCCAGTACTTC.

V gene TRBV9 combines with J gene TRBJ2-1; possibly TRBD2 for D (6 bases). The germline V and J ends were trimmed by 3 bases and 6 bases, with 13 bases remaining between them. Germline CDR1 is SGDLS and CDR2 is YYNGEE. This CDR3 region has 14 residues. The CDR3 reads CASSGGVLSNEQFF. The CDR3 DNA reads TGTGCCAGCAGCGGGGGGGTTTTAAGCAATGAGCAGTTCTTC.

The sample holds one count of this clone. This rearrangement joins TRBV6-5 to TRBJ2-3; 7 nucleotides align to TRBD2. Germline lookup yields CDR1 MNHEY and CDR2 SVGAGI. V shed 8 bases and J 5 bases; nucleotides not matched to a gene: 10. This CDR3 spans 14 amino acids. The CDR3: CASREASVRDTQYF. CDR3 bases: TGTGCCAGCCGGGAGGCCTCGGTCCGAGATACGCAGTATTTT.

The CDR3 sequence is CASSDRGGGPNNEQFF. Written as DNA, the CDR3 is TGTGCCAGCAGCGACAGAGGGGGCGGACCCAACAATGAGCAGTTCTTC. This rearrangement joins TRBV11-3 to TRBJ2-1; 7 bases fit TRBD1. The trim removed 5 bases at V and 5 bases at J, leaving 12 bases unmatched. The germline V gene has CDR1 SGHNT and CDR2 YENEEA. This CDR3 is 16 amino acids long. Full variable domain (rest looked up from reference TRBV11-3 and TRBJ2-1): EAGVVQSPRYKIIEKKQPVAFWCNPISGHNTLYWYLQNLGQGPELLIRYENEEAVDDSQLPKDRFSAERLKGVDSTLKIQPAELGDSAVYLCASSDRGGGPNNEQFFGPGTRLTVL.